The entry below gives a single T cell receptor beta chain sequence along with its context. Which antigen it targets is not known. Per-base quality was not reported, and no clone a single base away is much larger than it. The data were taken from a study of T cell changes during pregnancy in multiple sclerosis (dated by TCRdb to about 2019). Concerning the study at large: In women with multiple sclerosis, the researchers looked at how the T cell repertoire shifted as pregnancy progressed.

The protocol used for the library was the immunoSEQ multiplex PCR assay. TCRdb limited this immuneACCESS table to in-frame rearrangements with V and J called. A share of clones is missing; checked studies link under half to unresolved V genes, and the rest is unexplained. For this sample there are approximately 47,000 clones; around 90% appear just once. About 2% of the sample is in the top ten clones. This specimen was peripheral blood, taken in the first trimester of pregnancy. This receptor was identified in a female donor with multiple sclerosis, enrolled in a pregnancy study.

The CDR3: CASSQLRQGILRVKNEQFF. Here is the DNA: TGTGCCAGCAGCCAACTAAGACAGGGGATACTCAGGGTGAAGAATGAGCAGTTCTTC. Recombination linked TRBV14 to TRBJ2-1, and 8 junctional nucleotides match TRBD1. CDR1 and CDR2 were assigned from the germline V gene as SGHDN and FVKESK. V trim: 2 bases; J trim: 7 bases; unmatched bases: 19. The CDR3 measures 19 amino acids from cysteine to phenylalanine. Only the CDR3 portion is preserved as DNA: 57 bases, with reading frame beginning at the first base.